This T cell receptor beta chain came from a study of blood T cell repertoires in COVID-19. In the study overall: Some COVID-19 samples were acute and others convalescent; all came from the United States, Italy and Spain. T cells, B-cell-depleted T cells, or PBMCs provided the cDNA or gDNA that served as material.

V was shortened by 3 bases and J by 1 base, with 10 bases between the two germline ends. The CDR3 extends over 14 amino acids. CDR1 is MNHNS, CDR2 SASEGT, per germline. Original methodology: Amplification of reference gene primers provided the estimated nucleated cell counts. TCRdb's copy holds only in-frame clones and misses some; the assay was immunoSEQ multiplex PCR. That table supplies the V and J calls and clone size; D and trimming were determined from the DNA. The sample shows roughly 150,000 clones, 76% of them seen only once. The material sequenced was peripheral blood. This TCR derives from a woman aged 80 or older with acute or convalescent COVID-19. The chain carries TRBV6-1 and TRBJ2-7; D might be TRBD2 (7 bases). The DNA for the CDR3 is TGTGCCAGCAGTGAGGGGGGGCTTTCCTACGAGCAGTACTTC. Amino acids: CASSEGGLSYEQYF.